This T cell receptor beta chain was identified in a study of beta chain features in type 1 diabetes. The study, taken as a whole, reports: TCRB CDR3s from Type 1 diabetes patients were moderately but significantly shorter in all four CD4+ subsets. Junctions at VDJ sites from type 1 diabetes patients had fewer insertions and more deletions. Equally in patients and controls, PCR might preferentially amplify shorter templates.

Of the isolated RNA, all was reverse transcribed, and so the sequenced material was expressed TCRB transcripts. It was found that naive, central memory and regulatory T cell samples averaged about 3.57 million reads. Produced via immunoSEQ multiplex PCR; TCRdb's table is partial and in-frame only. The sample includes roughly 220,000 clones, about a sixth seen only once; the top ten take 0.085%. A sort by CD45RO/CCR7/CD25/CD127/CD95/CD27 yielded CD4+ naive, central memory, regulatory and stem cell-like memory cells. Only a few counts were recorded for this clone. Its antigen is unidentified. The ends lost 3 bases at V and 7 bases at J; junction bases unmatched: 13. The CDR3 spans 16 residues. The V gene's germline CDR1 is GTSNPN and CDR2 SVGIG (reference sequence).

The sequence came from a man aged 30-40 years with type 1 diabetes. J is TRBJ2-1 and V is TRBV30, with 9 bases lining up with TRBD2. The sequencing sample was made of naive CD4+ T cells from blood. CDR3 DNA sequence: TGTGCCTGGAGGCGTCGTGCGGGAGGGCCGGGTAATGAGCAGTTCTTC. It specifies CAWRRRAGGPGNEQFF.